This TCR beta chain is from a study of OX40 agonist ivuxolimab in advanced cancers. Overall study context: Patients received the agonistic anti-OX40 (CD134) antibody ivuxolimab.

Germline assignment: CDR1 MDHEN and CDR2 SYDVKM. Trimming cost V 3 bases and J 4 bases, with 10 bases left between them. The CDR3 has 14 amino acids. This clone showed up just once. Clones were sequenced by immunoSEQ multiplex PCR, and TCRdb holds only the in-frame ones, with some missing. The repertoire has 90,000 to 150,000 clones, around 91% of them found once; the top ten carry around 0.57%. Prior autoimmune disease or systemic immunosuppression barred patients. This TCR was recovered from an adult with an advanced solid tumor such as melanoma, head and neck, liver or kidney cancer. The sequenced sample was CD4+ or CD8+ T cells sorted from blood, obtained in a trial of the OX40 agonist ivuxolimab. The chain uses TRBV28 and TRBJ1-5; the D gene is possibly TRBD1 (6 bases). CDR3 nucleotides: TGTGCCAGCAGTTTTGGACAGCCAAATCAGCCCCAGCATTTT. Protein sequence: CASSFGQPNQPQHF.